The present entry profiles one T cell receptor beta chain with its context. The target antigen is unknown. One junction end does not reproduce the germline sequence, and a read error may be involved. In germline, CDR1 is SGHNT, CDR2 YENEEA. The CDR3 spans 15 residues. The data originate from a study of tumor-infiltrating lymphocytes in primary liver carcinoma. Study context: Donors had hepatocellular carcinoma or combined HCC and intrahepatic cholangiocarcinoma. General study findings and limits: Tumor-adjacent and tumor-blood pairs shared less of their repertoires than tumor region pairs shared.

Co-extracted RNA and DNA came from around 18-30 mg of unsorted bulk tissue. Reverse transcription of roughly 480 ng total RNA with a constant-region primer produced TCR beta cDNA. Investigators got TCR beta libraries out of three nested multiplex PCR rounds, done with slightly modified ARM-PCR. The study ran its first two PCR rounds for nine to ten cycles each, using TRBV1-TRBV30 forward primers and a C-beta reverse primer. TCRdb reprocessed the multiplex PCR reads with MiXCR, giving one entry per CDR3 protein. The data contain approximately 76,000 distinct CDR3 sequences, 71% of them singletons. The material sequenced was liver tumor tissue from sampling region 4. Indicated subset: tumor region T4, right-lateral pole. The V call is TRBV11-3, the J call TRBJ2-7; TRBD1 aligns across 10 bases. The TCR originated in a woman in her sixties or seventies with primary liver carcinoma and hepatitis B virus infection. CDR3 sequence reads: CTSSSETGGNYEQYF. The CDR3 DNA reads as TGTACCAGCAGCTCCGAGACAGGGGGCAACTACGAGCAGTACTTC.